The 29 T cell receptor beta chains below come from one sample, sequenced in a study of T cells in localized non-small cell lung cancer. Sequencing was performed with immunoSEQ multiplex PCR; in TCRdb, only in-frame clones are kept and a portion is missing. The data hold roughly 25,000 clones, with roughly four fifths observed a single time. Source: PBMCs, taken before any cancer treatment. These receptors were obtained from a man aged 40 to 70 with stage II lung adenocarcinoma.

The chain employs TRBV19 and TRBJ1-2; unclear D gene. The ends were cut back, 4 bases at V and 6 bases at J, with 15 bases in the middle. The V gene's germline CDR1 is LNHDA and CDR2 SQIVND (reference sequence). The CDR3 consists of 14 residues. The CDR3 bases are TGTGCCAGTAGTACCTGGACGGGTAGAGATGGCTACACCTTC. Its protein is CASSTWTGRDGYTF.

This clone came up once. The rearrangement joins TRBV18 to TRBJ2-7, with TRBD1 matching over 8 bases. This CDR3 comprises 16 residues. The V gene end was trimmed by 5 bases and the J gene end by 3 bases; junction bases not matched to a gene: 12. The germline gives CDR1 KGHSH, CDR2 LQKENI. In DNA form, the CDR3 reads TGTGCCAGCTCATCCAGGGCCGGGACAGGCCTCTACGAGCAGTACTTC. It yields the protein CASSSRAGTGLYEQYF.

This rearrangement joins TRBV27 to TRBJ1-5, with 9 bases aligning to TRBD1. Unmatched junction bases numbered 3, after V lost 4 bases and J lost 8 bases. The CDR3 loop spans 13 amino acids. CDR1 and CDR2 from the germline V gene are MNHEY and SMNVEV (reference sequence). In DNA form, the CDR3 reads TGTGCCAGCAGTTCAGACAGGGGGAAGCCCCAGCATTTT. It codes for CASSSDRGKPQHF.

V and J are TRBV7-3 and TRBJ2-5; TRBD2 agrees at 7 bases. Germline CDR1 is SGHTA and CDR2 is FQGTGA. The trim removed 5 bases at V and 1 base at J, leaving 7 bases unmatched. The CDR3 has 15 residues. The CDR3 protein is CASSPGTITQETQYF. DNA for the CDR3: TGTGCCAGCAGCCCCGGGACTATAACCCAAGAGACCCAGTACTTC. The full variable domain, rest sourced from reference TRBV7-3 and TRBJ2-5, is GAGVSQTPSNKVTEKGKYVELRCDPISGHTALYWYRQSLGQGPEFLIYFQGTGAADDSGLPNDRFFAVRPEGSVSTLKIQRTERGDSAVYLCASSPGTITQETQYFGPGTRLLVL.

The J gene is TRBJ1-2, the V gene TRBV7-2; D possibly corresponds to TRBD1 (6 bases). The germline V and J ends were trimmed by 5 bases and 8 bases, with 21 bases remaining between them. Germline CDR1 SGHTA, CDR2 FQGNSA. This CDR3 has 15 amino acids. The CDR3 spells CASSRGGGEVGGYTF. In DNA, the CDR3 is TGTGCCAGCAGCCGCGGGGGCGGGGAGGTTGGGGGCTACACCTTC.

With respect to this clone: The same CDR3 can be traced to other DNA sequences in this sample. Here the CDR3 DNA reads TGTGCCAGCAGTGAGACAGGGTACGAGCAGTACTTC. Protein product: CASSETGYEQYF. The chain links TRBV2 to TRBJ2-7; 7 positions agree with TRBD1. V gave up 3 bases and J gave up 4 bases; unmatched junction bases: 0. The germline gives CDR1 SNHLY, CDR2 FYNNEI. This CDR3 is 12 amino acids long.

This clone was detected once. The chain combines TRBV25-1 with TRBJ1-5; D gene unclear. The V and J ends lost 4 bases and 7 bases respectively, with 14 bases between them. Germline-derived CDR1 and CDR2 are MGHDK and SYGVNS. The CDR3 consists of 14 residues. As DNA, the CDR3 is TGTGCCAGCAGTGCCCCTGGACGGGTACAGCCCCAGCATTTT. Amino acid sequence: CASSAPGRVQPQHF.

There are a few counts of this clone. This rearrangement joins TRBV6-1 to TRBJ1-5, with D perhaps TRBD1 (5 bases). Germline values: CDR1 MNHNS, CDR2 SASEGT. This CDR3 spans 12 amino acids. Trimming removed 6 bases from V and 9 bases from J, with 12 bases in between. The CDR3 loop is CASRIRQLPQHF. The DNA of the CDR3 is TGTGCCAGCAGGATACGACAGCTGCCCCAGCATTTT.

The V and J genes are TRBV2 and TRBJ2-5; tentative D call: TRBD1 (6 bases). Germline V gives CDR1 SNHLY, CDR2 FYNNEI. V lost 6 bases to trimming and J lost 5 bases, with 10 bases between them. The length of the CDR3 is 12 residues. In nucleotides, the CDR3 is TGTGCCAGCAGCGGGACATCTGAGACCCAGTACTTC. It encodes CASSGTSETQYF.

This rearrangement joins TRBV18 to TRBJ2-2; TRBD2 might be the D (5 bases). This CDR3 is built from 15 residues. CDR1 is KGHSH, CDR2 LQKENI, per germline. Trimming left V 3 bases short and J 5 bases short, with 13 bases between. The CDR3 is CASSPYREGTGELFF. The CDR3 DNA reads TGTGCCAGCTCACCCTACCGGGAAGGGACCGGGGAGCTGTTTTTT.

This clone was recorded a few times. The chain uses TRBV7-2 and TRBJ2-7; 11 bases line up with TRBD2. V was clipped by 6 bases and J by 0 bases; unmatched bases: 7. This CDR3 is built from 16 residues. Germline values: CDR1 SGHTA, CDR2 FQGNSA. CDR3 sequence: CASRSTSGGVSYEQYF. CDR3 sequence (DNA): TGTGCCAGCAGATCCACTAGCGGGGGAGTCTCCTACGAGCAGTACTTC.

V usage is TRBV19 and J usage is TRBJ1-2; D unresolved. Germline V gives CDR1 LNHDA, CDR2 SQIVND (reference sequence). The length of the CDR3 is 14 residues. The germline V and J ends were trimmed by 7 bases and 0 bases, with 12 bases remaining between them. The CDR3 loop is CASTLGNTNYGYTF. The CDR3 DNA sequence: TGTGCCAGTACACTAGGGAATACTAACTATGGCTACACCTTC.

The chain has TRBV18 and TRBJ1-2; TRBD1 agrees at 7 bases. Trimming took 1 base from V and 5 from J; bases not matched to a gene: 13. The length of the CDR3 is 17 residues. Germline values: CDR1 KGHSH, CDR2 LQKENI. The CDR3 DNA reads as TGTGCCAGCTCACCACGGGGCAATGAGGGGGCGCGTTATGGCTACACCTTC. Its protein product is CASSPRGNEGARYGYTF.

The rearrangement uses TRBV7-3 and TRBJ2-5; D remains ambiguous. This CDR3 has 14 amino acids. The germline gives CDR1 SGHTA, CDR2 FQGTGA. V dropped 5 bases and J dropped 5 bases, with 15 bases sitting between them. As DNA, the CDR3 is TGTGCCAGCAGCGCCGGTCCTGTCTCGGAGACCCAGTACTTC. Protein: CASSAGPVSETQYF.

The chain uses TRBV19 and TRBJ1-3; D gene uncertain. V shed 5 bases and J shed 0 bases, with 8 bases lying between them. CDR1 is LNHDA, CDR2 SQIVND, per germline (reference sequence). This CDR3 region has 14 residues. CDR3 region: CASSRSISGNTIYF. CDR3 DNA sequence: TGTGCCAGTAGTCGGAGTATCTCTGGAAACACCATATATTTT. Drawing the rest from reference TRBV19 and TRBJ1-3, the complete variable domain is DGGITQSPKYLFRKEGQNVTLSCEQNLNHDAMYWYRQDPGQGLRLIYYSQIVNDFQKGDIAEGYSVSREKKESFPLTVTSAQKNPTAFYLCASSRSISGNTIYFGEGSWLTVV.

V usage is TRBV6-5 and J usage is TRBJ2-1; no clear D gene. Germline V CDR1 and CDR2: MNHEY, SVGAGI. Trimming took off 0 bases at V and 9 bases at J, with 12 bases between the two ends. This CDR3 spans 14 amino acids. CDR3 bases: TGTGCCAGCAGTTACTCAGCCGGCGGTGGTGAGCAGTTCTTC. This encodes CASSYSAGGGEQFF.

This chain links TRBV18 with TRBJ2-3; D gene unclear. Germline V CDR1 and CDR2: KGHSH, LQKENI. The CDR3 is made up of 15 amino acids. V was pared by 3 bases and J by 1 base, with 11 bases between. The CDR3 reads CASSPPAYRTDTQYF. DNA of the CDR3: TGTGCCAGCTCACCTCCGGCCTATCGCACAGATACGCAGTATTTT.

This clone was observed a single time. This rearrangement joins TRBV9 to TRBJ1-3, with D perhaps TRBD1 (6 bases). The CDR3 consists of 16 residues. The V and J ends lost 3 bases and 3 bases respectively, with 16 bases between them. Germline CDR1 is SGDLS and CDR2 is YYNGEE. CDR3 in DNA: TGTGCCAGCAGCGATTCCCGGGGGCGGATTGGAAACACCATATATTTT. This translates into CASSDSRGRIGNTIYF.

The chain links TRBV5-1 to TRBJ2-1; a possible D gene is TRBD1 (7 bases). The CDR3 totals 16 residues. The ends were cut back, 3 bases at V and 2 bases at J, with 15 bases in the middle. Germline CDR1 is SGHRS and CDR2 is YFSETQ. The CDR3 loop is CASSSRQGGTYNEQFF. In DNA, the CDR3 is TGCGCCAGCAGCTCCAGACAGGGCGGGACCTACAATGAGCAGTTCTTC.

This rearrangement joins TRBV7-2 to TRBJ1-5; D unclear. This CDR3 contains 14 residues. Germline V gene lookup returns CDR1 SGHTA and CDR2 FQGNSA. V lost 2 bases, J lost 0 bases, and 5 bases lay in between. The CDR3 sequence: CASSLINSNQPQHF. The CDR3 DNA sequence: TGTGCCAGCAGCTTAATCAATAGCAATCAGCCCCAGCATTTT.

V gene TRBV5-4 combines with J gene TRBJ1-1; D unclear. This CDR3 is built from 12 residues. Deletions cut 3 bases from V and 7 bases from J, with 10 bases between. Looked up from germline, CDR1 is SGHNT and CDR2 is YYREEE (reference sequence). This CDR3 is CASSSFRGEAFF. For the CDR3, the DNA is TGTGCCAGCAGCTCCTTTCGGGGTGAAGCTTTCTTT.

The CDR3 sequence is CASSYSRGIGGEQYF. The CDR3 DNA sequence: TGTGCCAGCAGTTACTCCCGGGGTATCGGCGGGGAGCAGTACTTC. V is TRBV6-5 and J is TRBJ2-7, with D tentatively TRBD2 (5 bases). This CDR3 contains 15 residues. Germline values: CDR1 MNHEY, CDR2 SVGAGI. V lost 0 bases, J lost 7 bases, and 16 bases lay in between.

Points on this clone: An end of the junction does not agree with germline; a read error may underlie this. The rearrangement joins TRBV6-5 to TRBJ2-5; no clear D. Germline loops: CDR1 MNHEY, CDR2 SVGAGI. The CDR3 has 11 amino acids. This CDR3 reads CVSSYFETQYF. Written as DNA, the CDR3 is TGTGTCAGCAGTTACTTCGAGACCCAGTACTTC.

This clone was counted between two and nine times. This sequence joins TRBV11-3 and TRBJ2-6; no firm D call. V was trimmed by 2 bases and J by 3 bases, leaving 5 bases between them. This CDR3 has 14 amino acids. The V gene's germline CDR1 is SGHNT and CDR2 YENEEA. Here the CDR3 DNA reads TGTGCCAGCAGCTTATCCTTTGGGGCCAACGTCCTGACTTTC. Translating gives CASSLSFGANVLTF.

The gene calls are TRBV7-9 and TRBJ2-2; TRBD1 agrees at 8 bases. Germline assignment: CDR1 SEHNR and CDR2 FQNEAQ (reference sequence). J lost 6 bases, V lost 5 bases, and 11 bases had no gene match. The CDR3 sequence is 16 residues long. CDR3 in DNA: TGTGCCAGCAGCCGCAACGACAGGGGAAAAGCCGGGGAGCTGTTTTTT. Translation gives CASSRNDRGKAGELFF. The full variable domain, its missing parts supplied by reference TRBV7-9 and TRBJ2-2, is DTGVSQNPRHKITKRGQNVTFRCDPISEHNRLYWYRQTLGQGPEFLTYFQNEAQLEKSRLLSDRFSAERPKGSFSTLEIQRTEQGDSAMYLCASSRNDRGKAGELFFGEGSRLTVL.

There are a few counts of this clone. J is TRBJ2-4 and V is TRBV7-2, with D perhaps matching TRBD2 (6 bases). CDR1 and CDR2 (germline): SGHTA, FQGNSA. V was clipped by 4 bases and J by 9 bases, with 7 bases between them. The CDR3 consists of 11 residues. The DNA of the CDR3 is TGTGCCAGCAGCTCGGGGGTCATTCAGTACTTC. Amino acids: CASSSGVIQYF.

V is TRBV19 and J is TRBJ2-1, with a weak D call TRBD2 (6 bases). Per germline, CDR1 LNHDA and CDR2 SQIVND (reference sequence). This CDR3 contains 11 residues. Trimming left V 8 bases short and J 6 bases short, with 8 bases between. The CDR3 DNA reads as TGTGCCAGTTACGGGGGCAATGAGCAGTTCTTC. This gives the protein CASYGGNEQFF.

The chain joins TRBV5-1 to TRBJ1-3; D possibly corresponds to TRBD1 (5 bases). The germline V and J ends were trimmed by 4 bases and 2 bases, with 10 bases remaining between them. The germline V gene has CDR1 SGHRS and CDR2 YFSETQ. The CDR3 totals 14 residues. CDR3 sequence reads: CASSTTGPGNTIYF. The CDR3 DNA is TGCGCCAGCAGCACCACAGGACCTGGAAACACCATATATTTT. Based on the CDR3 plus reference TRBV5-1 and TRBJ1-3, the full variable domain is KAGVTQTPRYLIKTRGQQVTLSCSPISGHRSVSWYQQTPGQGLQFLFEYFSETQRNKGNFPGRFSGRQFSNSRSEMNVSTLELGDSALYLCASSTTGPGNTIYFGEGSWLTVV.

The chain recombines TRBV9 with TRBJ1-3; D gene ambiguous. The CDR3 is 16 residues long. In germline, CDR1 is SGDLS, CDR2 YYNGEE. The germline V and J ends were trimmed by 3 bases and 0 bases, with 13 bases remaining between them. The CDR3 bases are TGTGCCAGCAGCGCCCTGGACGGCCGCTCTGGAAACACCATATATTTT. This translates into CASSALDGRSGNTIYF.